This T cell receptor beta chain was recorded in a study of blood T cells in healthy people across ages. This clonotype was recorded a few times. Germline values: CDR1 LNHNV, CDR2 YYDKDF (reference sequence). The CDR3 covers 13 residues. The V gene lost 1 base and the J gene lost 14 bases, with 14 bases spanning the gap. For the second PCR, which ran for roughly 7 to 11 cycles, a sample-barcoded 5' primer and a J-beta primer mix were used. Each CDR3 protein gets one entry after TCRdb re-called the 5' RACE reads with MiXCR. In the table there are about 1.4 million distinct CDR3 sequences, 45% to 70% of which are singletons.

The material sequenced was blood. The chain employs TRBV15 and TRBJ1-4; TRBD1 is a possible D gene (5 bases). The clonotype was recovered from a man younger than 35 in good health. Here the CDR3 reads CATSRVRGSRLFF. DNA of the CDR3: TGTGCCACCAGCAGAGTGAGGGGCAGTCGGCTGTTTTTT. Variable domain in full (rest from reference TRBV15 and TRBJ1-4): DAMVIQNPRYQVTQFGKPVTLSCSQTLNHNVMYWYQQKSSQAPKLLFHYYDKDFNNEADTPDNFQSRRPNTSFCFLDIRSPGLGDTAMYLCATSRVRGSRLFFGSGTQLSVL.